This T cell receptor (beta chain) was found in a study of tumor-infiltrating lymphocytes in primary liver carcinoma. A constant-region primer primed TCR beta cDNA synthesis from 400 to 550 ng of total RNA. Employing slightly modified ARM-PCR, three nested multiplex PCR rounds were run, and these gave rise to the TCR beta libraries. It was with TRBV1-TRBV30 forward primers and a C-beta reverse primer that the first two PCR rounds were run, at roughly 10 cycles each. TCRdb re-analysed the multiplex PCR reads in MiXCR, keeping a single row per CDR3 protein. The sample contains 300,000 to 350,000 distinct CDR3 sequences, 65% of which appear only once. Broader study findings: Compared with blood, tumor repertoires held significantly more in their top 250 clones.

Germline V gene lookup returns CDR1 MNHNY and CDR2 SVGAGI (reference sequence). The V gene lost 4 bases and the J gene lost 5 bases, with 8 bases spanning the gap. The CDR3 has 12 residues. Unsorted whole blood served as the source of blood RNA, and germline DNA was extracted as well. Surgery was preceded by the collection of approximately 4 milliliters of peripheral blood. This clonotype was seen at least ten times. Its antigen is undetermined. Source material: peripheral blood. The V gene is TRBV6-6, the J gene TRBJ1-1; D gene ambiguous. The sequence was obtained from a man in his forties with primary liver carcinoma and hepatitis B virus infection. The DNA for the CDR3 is TGTGCCAGCAGTTTTATTGGAACTGAAGCTTTCTTT. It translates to CASSFIGTEAFF.